This entry is about one TCR beta chain. This entry belongs to a study of T cells in tuberculosis. Libraries were prepared by immunoSEQ multiplex PCR; TCRdb keeps only in-frame clonotypes and omits some of them. The sample yields 20,000 to 25,000 clones, just under 97% seen once. This CDR3 is 15 amino acids long. CDR1 SNHLY and CDR2 FYNNEI come from the germline V gene. After removal of 5 bases from V and 6 bases from J, the junction contained 7 bases not matched to a gene. The clonotype originates from a donor aged 10-29 years with latent tuberculosis or without tuberculosis infection. This chain uses TRBV2 with TRBJ2-2; TRBD2 aligns across 9 bases. Sequencing input: PBMCs. This chain's CDR3 is CASSLRRGGPGELFF. CDR3 coding DNA: TGTGCCAGCAGTCTGCGGCGGGGGGGCCCCGGGGAGCTGTTTTTT.